This TCR beta chain stems from a study of blood T cell repertoires in COVID-19. Per the authors' pipeline: Reference gene primer amplification in the assay estimated nucleated cell counts. TCRdb's copy holds only in-frame clones and misses some; the assay was immunoSEQ multiplex PCR. For V, J and clone size, that table is used; D and trimming come from the DNA. The table has fewer than 400,000 clones, roughly 85% seen once. Trimming shortened V by 8 bases and J by 7 bases, and 20 bases separated the two germline ends. Germline V gene lookup returns CDR1 MDHEN and CDR2 SYDVKM. The CDR3 runs 14 residues.

The source is a woman between 25 and 40 years old who had been exposed to COVID-19. The V and J genes are TRBV28 and TRBJ1-2; D not certain. Specimen: PBMCs or T cells enriched from blood (not recorded which). CDR3 sequence (DNA): TGTGCCAGCCCCGGGAAGGGCCCGAGGCCTGGCTACACCTTC. Protein sequence: CASPGKGPRPGYTF.